This T cell receptor (beta chain) was identified during a study of CD8+ T cells in alopecia areata. Study-wide context: A 6-month period off drug followed tofacitinib, which lasted 6 to 18 months. Findings and caveats of the study: Higher clonality was seen in lesional scalp than in normal scalp, especially in alopecia totalis/universalis.

V was clipped by 8 bases and J by 3 bases; unmatched bases: 8. This CDR3 contains 15 residues. CDR1 and CDR2 (germline): SNHLY, FYNNEI. Regarding this clone: Its antigen is undetermined.

Extracted RNA was reverse transcribed, and the resulting cDNA served as sequencing template. Assay: immunoSEQ multiplex PCR; the TCRdb copy retains only in-frame clones and omits some. The table shows more than 150,000 clones, with around 58% occurring only once. The sample's treatment: oral pan-JAK inhibitor, 5-10 mg twice daily. It was from PBMCs that CD4+ and CD8+ T cells were sorted. Sequences were derived from CD8+ T cells sorted from blood, sampled at week 24, from a patient treated with tofacitinib. This clonotype was obtained from a human donor with alopecia areata. The chain joins TRBV2 to TRBJ2-4, with 9 nucleotides matching TRBD1. Written as DNA, the CDR3 is TGTGCCAGCCGAGAGACAGGGGGTGACAAAAACATTCAGTACTTC. Protein sequence: CASRETGGDKNIQYF.